The sequence of this TCR beta chain was determined in a study of T cell responses to AZD1222 COVID-19 vaccine. Trimming shortened V by 1 base and J by 2 bases, and 14 bases separated the two germline ends. The CDR3 contains 15 residues. The germline gives CDR1 GTSNPN, CDR2 SVGIG (reference sequence). Generated by immunoSEQ multiplex PCR, the TCRdb table keeps only in-frame clones and is missing some. There are more than 80,000 clones in the sample; around 90% occur only once, and 3.1% lies in the top ten. Study observations and caveats: The donors showed a predominance of white British ancestry and of females, with possible underestimation of clonal diversity. Regions left unmutated in variants are reportedly the target of nearly half of spike-specific TCRs.

Turning to this clone: The antigen is undetermined.

The material was peripheral blood, obtained 28 days after the second AZD1222 dose. The clonotype originates from an adult who received the AZD1222 COVID-19 vaccine. J is TRBJ1-2 and V is TRBV30; a possible D gene is TRBD1 (5 bases). In DNA, the CDR3 is TGTGCCTGGAGTGGAGGTGGGGGTTTAAACTATGGCTACACCTTC. It yields the protein CAWSGGGGLNYGYTF.